These T cell receptor beta chains were read from a single sample in a study of T cells in Graves' hyperthyroidism and ophthalmopathy. TCRdb passed the multiplex PCR reads through MiXCR, listing each CDR3 protein once. The sample records about 640,000 distinct CDR3 sequences, about 20% being singletons. Sequenced input: blood. These receptor sequences come from a young man with Graves' ophthalmopathy. Each CDR3 is given with its conserved first and last residue. The D gene is left open where the match is weak. A clone size is listed for some rows: how often the clone was seen (once, few, many), or a class if it is expanded.

d_gene	v_gene	abundance	j_gene	CDR3aa	CDR3nt
-	TRBV29-1	-	TRBJ1-1	CSVELPRQVNTEAFF	TGCAGCGTTGAACTCCCCAGACAGGTCAACACTGAAGCTTTCTTT
TRBD2	TRBV7-3	-	TRBJ2-1	CASSLTGSGGPDEQFF	TGTGCCAGCAGCTTAACTGGGTCGGGAGGGCCCGATGAGCAGTTCTTC
-	TRBV9	-	TRBJ2-1	CASTNGGSNEQFF	TGTGCCAGCACTAACGGAGGATCCAATGAGCAGTTCTTC
TRBD1	TRBV5-1	many	TRBJ2-7	CASTDDRGYEQYF	TGCGCCAGCACCGATGACAGGGGCTACGAGCAGTACTTC
-	TRBV4-3	-	TRBJ1-1	CASSQARMNTEAFF	TGCGCCAGCAGCCAAGCCCGGATGAACACTGAAGCTTTCTTT
TRBD1	TRBV6-9	few	TRBJ2-6	CASSYAVGQGAQPGANVLTF	TGTGCCAGCAGTTACGCCGTGGGGCAGGGGGCGCAACCTGGGGCCAACGTCCTGACTTTC
-	TRBV30	few	TRBJ2-7	CAWRPDTGYEQYF	TGTGCCTGGAGGCCAGATACAGGGTACGAGCAGTACTTC
TRBD1	TRBV2	-	TRBJ2-5	CASSGTGGGETQYF	TGTGCCAGCAGCGGGACAGGGGGCGGGGAGACCCAGTACTTC
-	TRBV3-1	-	TRBJ2-7	CASSQLGANEQYF	TGTGCCAGCAGCCAGTTGGGGGCCAACGAGCAGTACTTC
-	TRBV7-2	few	TRBJ2-7	CASSFRDAAYEQYF	TGTGCCAGCAGCTTCCGGGACGCGGCCTACGAGCAGTACTTC